Below, 20 T cell receptor beta chains from the same sample are listed, as sequenced in a study of blood T cell repertoires in COVID-19. Clones were sequenced by immunoSEQ multiplex PCR, and TCRdb holds only the in-frame ones, with some missing. The table shows roughly 360,000 clones, with approximately 77% occurring only once. The sequencing input was peripheral blood. The receptors were gathered from a human donor with acute or convalescent COVID-19. The donor label of this sample is uncertain.

The chain couples TRBV6-6 to TRBJ2-1; D might be TRBD1 (6 bases). Between the trimmed V and J ends, which lost 6 bases and 0 bases, there was a span of 12 bases. This CDR3 contains 15 residues. Germline loops: CDR1 MNHNY, CDR2 SVGAGI (reference sequence). The CDR3 region is CASSLQDSSYNEQFF. CDR3 coding DNA: TGTGCCAGCAGCCTACAGGACAGCTCCTACAATGAGCAGTTCTTC.

The table lists this clone with a count of one. The J gene is TRBJ1-1, the V gene TRBV30; possible D gene TRBD1, 5 bases. Trimming shortened V by 3 bases and J by 1 base, and 12 bases separated the two germline ends. Germline loops: CDR1 GTSNPN, CDR2 SVGIG (reference sequence). The CDR3 sequence is 14 residues long. The CDR3: CAWSPGRGNTEAFF. The DNA of the CDR3 is TGTGCCTGGAGCCCCGGAAGGGGGAACACTGAAGCTTTCTTT.

J is TRBJ1-1 and V is TRBV30; the D is unclear. V was trimmed by 5 bases and J by 2 bases, leaving 3 bases between them. The germline V gene encodes CDR1 GTSNPN and CDR2 SVGIG (reference sequence). The CDR3 sequence is 10 residues long. The CDR3 is CAWLNTEAFF. Written as DNA, the CDR3 is TGTGCCTGGCTTAACACTGAAGCTTTCTTT.

In its sample, this clone was seen a few times. The chain uses TRBV15 and TRBJ2-7, with a tentative D call TRBD2 (5 bases). The CDR3 runs to 13 residues. Trimming pared 0 bases from V and 9 bases from J, leaving 12 bases between. CDR1 is LNHNV, CDR2 YYDKDF, per germline (reference sequence). The CDR3 here is CATSRDLASPQYF. The CDR3 DNA reads as TGTGCCACCAGCAGAGATCTAGCATCGCCGCAGTACTTC.

The chain joins TRBV4-1 to TRBJ1-5; TRBD1 aligns across 12 bases. The CDR3 extends over 17 amino acids. In germline, CDR1 is MGHRA, CDR2 YSYEKL. The V segment lost 1 base and the J segment 6 bases; nucleotides outside the gene matches: 7. The CDR3 is CASSQVAGTGGFQPQHF. CDR3 DNA: TGCGCCAGCAGCCAAGTCGCAGGGACAGGGGGCTTTCAGCCCCAGCATTTT.

The J gene is TRBJ1-6, the V gene TRBV2, with TRBD1 matching over 10 bases. Trimming took 6 bases from V and 5 from J; bases not matched to a gene: 4. The CDR3 is made up of 15 amino acids. Per germline, CDR1 SNHLY and CDR2 FYNNEI. DNA of the CDR3: TGTGCCAGCAGCCGGACAGGGGGTAATAATTCACCCCTCCACTTT. The encoded protein is CASSRTGGNNSPLHF.

Worth noting for this clone: Other DNA variants within this sample encode the same CDR3. This rearrangement joins TRBV2 to TRBJ1-5; 8 positions match TRBD1. The CDR3 covers 15 residues. V gave up 4 bases and J gave up 2 bases; unmatched junction bases: 4. CDR1 SNHLY and CDR2 FYNNEI come from the germline V gene. The CDR3 here is CASSAQGAGNQPQHF. In DNA form, the CDR3 reads TGTGCCAGCAGTGCTCAGGGGGCTGGCAATCAGCCCCAGCATTTT.

The V gene is TRBV28, the J gene TRBJ1-1; TRBD1 agrees at 7 bases. CDR3 length: 15 amino acids. J gave up 6 bases and V 6 bases, and 13 bases lay outside the gene matches. Germline-derived CDR1 and CDR2 are MDHEN and SYDVKM. CDR3 DNA: TGTGCCAGCAGGATGGGTGTACAGGGGTACGCTGAAGCTTTCTTT. Translating it yields CASRMGVQGYAEAFF. The full variable domain, its missing parts supplied by reference TRBV28 and TRBJ1-1, is DVKVTQSSRYLVKRTGEKVFLECVQDMDHENMFWYRQDPGLGLRLIYFSYDVKMKEKGDIPEGYSVSREKKERFSLILESASTNQTSMYLCASRMGVQGYAEAFFGQGTRLTVV.

In its sample, this clone was seen once. The rearrangement links TRBV18 to TRBJ2-3, with 10 bases matching TRBD2. The germline V gene has CDR1 KGHSH and CDR2 LQKENI. Unmatched junction bases numbered 5, after V lost 3 bases and J lost 2 bases. The CDR3 spans 16 residues. The CDR3 protein is CASSPASGGYTDTQYF. The CDR3 DNA follows: TGTGCCAGCTCACCCGCTAGCGGGGGATACACAGATACGCAGTATTTT.

This chain links TRBV19 with TRBJ2-2, with a tentative D call TRBD2 (5 bases). The CDR3 covers 14 residues. The V end was cut by 0 bases, the J end by 5 bases, with 7 bases between. Looked up from germline, CDR1 is LNHDA and CDR2 is SQIVND (reference sequence). For the CDR3, the DNA is TGTGCCAGTAGTATAGACTCGGGGACCGGGGAGCTGTTTTTT. Residues: CASSIDSGTGELFF. The variable domain in full, completed from reference TRBV19 and TRBJ2-2, reads DGGITQSPKYLFRKEGQNVTLSCEQNLNHDAMYWYRQDPGQGLRLIYYSQIVNDFQKGDIAEGYSVSREKKESFPLTVTSAQKNPTAFYLCASSIDSGTGELFFGEGSRLTVL.

This chain uses TRBV11-2 with TRBJ1-2; D perhaps matches TRBD1 (6 bases). The CDR3 extends over 14 amino acids. V was trimmed by 1 base and J by 8 bases, leaving 14 bases between them. The germline V gene encodes CDR1 SGHAT and CDR2 FQNNGV. The CDR3 DNA sequence: TGTGCCAGCAGCTTAGGATTCAGGGGTAGCGGCTACACCTTC. Amino acid sequence: CASSLGFRGSGYTF.

The CDR3 reads CAADRGPNQPQHF. DNA of the CDR3: TGTGCCGCAGACAGGGGCCCTAATCAGCCCCAGCATTTT. The rearrangement uses TRBV30 and TRBJ1-5; 8 nucleotides line up with TRBD1. Unmatched junction bases numbered 7, after V lost 8 bases and J lost 4 bases. The CDR3 runs to 13 residues. Germline values: CDR1 GTSNPN, CDR2 SVGIG (reference sequence). Together with reference TRBV30 and TRBJ1-5, the CDR3 gives the full variable domain: SQTIHQWPATLVQPVGSPLSLECTVEGTSNPNLYWYRQAAGRGLQLLFYSVGIGQISSEVPQNLSASRPQDRQFILSSKKLLLSDSGFYLCAADRGPNQPQHFGDGTRLSIL.

The chain joins TRBV11-2 to TRBJ1-4; the match to TRBD1 covers 11 bases. The ends lost 5 bases at V and 8 bases at J; junction bases unmatched: 7. Per the germline V gene, CDR1 is SGHAT and CDR2 is FQNNGV. The CDR3 totals 15 residues. The DNA of the CDR3 is TGTGCCAGCAGCAAGGGACAGGGGGGCAGCGAAAAACTGTTTTTT. It codes for CASSKGQGGSEKLFF.

The chain has TRBV21-1 and TRBJ2-5; TRBD1, as called in the table, went unchecked against the DNA. TRBV21-1 is an annotated pseudogene. The CDR3 totals 18 residues. CDR3 residues: CASSKVGDRLLVQETQYF. The CDR3 DNA sequence: TGTGCCAGCAGCAAAGTCGGGGACAGGCTACTTGTACAAGAGACCCAGTACTTC.

This clone was observed a few times. The rearrangement uses TRBV3-1 (or the pseudogene TRBV3-2) and TRBJ2-2; D is undetermined. This CDR3 spans 15 amino acids. Trimming pared 4 bases from V and 4 bases from J, leaving 13 bases between. Germline lookup yields CDR1 LGHDT and CDR2 YNNKEL (reference sequence). CDR3 sequence (DNA): TGTGCCAGCAGCCCAACGGCTTGGAGCACCGGGGAGCTGTTTTTT. Protein product: CASSPTAWSTGELFF.

The chain joins TRBV14 to TRBJ2-3; a possible D gene is TRBD2 (6 bases). The CDR3 covers 16 residues. Germline V lookup: CDR1 SGHDN, CDR2 FVKESK. Deletions cut 0 bases from V and 1 base from J, with 11 bases between. CDR3 protein: CASSQDGGIGTDTQYF. CDR3 in DNA: TGTGCCAGCAGCCAAGATGGAGGGATCGGCACAGATACGCAGTATTTT.

The rearrangement joins TRBV12-3 or TRBV12-4 to TRBJ2-1; D is possibly TRBD1 (6 bases). Between the trimmed V and J ends, which lost 0 bases and 7 bases, there was a span of 7 bases. CDR3 size: 13 residues. CDR3 sequence: CASSLAGGNEQFF. As DNA, the CDR3 is TGTGCCAGCAGTTTAGCAGGGGGAAATGAGCAGTTCTTC.

The rearrangement uses TRBV6-5 and TRBJ1-2; weak D call: TRBD1 (5 bases). V shed 6 bases and J shed 1 base, with 12 bases lying between them. The CDR3 consists of 14 residues. The germline V gene has CDR1 MNHEY and CDR2 SVGAGI. The CDR3 loop is CASRTWGNNYGYTF. The CDR3, as DNA: TGTGCCAGCAGGACATGGGGCAATAACTATGGCTACACCTTC.

V gene TRBV4-1 combines with J gene TRBJ1-2; 8 positions match TRBD1. V shed 3 bases and J 5 bases; nucleotides not matched to a gene: 5. This CDR3 is 14 amino acids long. CDR1 and CDR2 (germline): MGHRA, YSYEKL. For the CDR3, the DNA is TGCGCCAGCAGCCAGACAGGGGACCTTTATGGCTACACCTTC. Translating gives CASSQTGDLYGYTF.

The chain employs TRBV6-6 and TRBJ1-3; D unresolved. Per the germline V gene, CDR1 is MNHNY and CDR2 is SVGAGI (reference sequence). The CDR3 sequence is 14 residues long. The V end lost 0 bases, the J end lost 8 bases, and 11 bases lay between the germline ends. CDR3 DNA: TGTGCCAGCAGTTACTCCTCGGGGAGGGACACCATATATTTT. Protein: CASSYSSGRDTIYF.